Listed below are T cell receptor beta chains from one sample, sequenced in a study of T cells in Graves' hyperthyroidism and ophthalmopathy. TCRdb independently ran MiXCR on the multiplex PCR reads; one entry per CDR3 protein. The sample shows nearly 600,000 distinct CDR3 sequences, more than 11% of them seen only once. Sequenced: blood. The source is a woman in her twenties or thirties with Graves' hyperthyroidism that later progressed to Graves' ophthalmopathy. CDR3s include the opening cysteine and the closing phenylalanine or tryptophan. D genes are given only for firm matches.

cdr3_aa | v_call | d_call
CASSQLSGDPSYTGELFF | TRBV4-1 | -
CASRRLVDEQFF | TRBV7-9 | -
CASRPVRGLSQPQHF | TRBV27 | -
CASGASKNGELFF | TRBV7-3 | -
CASRSTGATGELFF | TRBV6-1 | TRBD1
CASSLEETYEQYF | TRBV5-1 | -
CASSLVLTGSYNEQFF | TRBV11-3 | -
CASSDPTGGSGNTIYF | TRBV6-2/TRBV6-3 | TRBD1
CASSLEAHTGDQPQHF | TRBV7-2 | -
CASSPFWDRQETQYF | TRBV18 | TRBD1
CASSSDNSRPNEQFF | TRBV28 | -
CSVWDRDSRNTIYF | TRBV29-1 | TRBD1
CASSLSVSEAFF | TRBV28 | -
CSAREYQETQYF | TRBV20-1 | -
CAWSVQDVAYEQYF | TRBV30 | -
CASSRDGQETQYF | TRBV7-9 | -
CASSEVGRINEQFF | TRBV27 | -
CASSPATTSGQTSYEQYF | TRBV5-1 | TRBD2
CASSFSGIDKNIQYF | TRBV12-3/TRBV12-4 | -
CASSSTGAPEQYF | TRBV11-2 | TRBD1
CSVEGQGGFETQYF | TRBV29-1 | TRBD1
CASSLGEVGDNEQFF | TRBV7-8 | -
CASSSPEGRPYYGYTF | TRBV7-2 | -
CAITPGLAYEQFF | TRBV10-3 | TRBD2
CASSEFLPPTGELFF | TRBV6-1 | -
CASKEGLRGDTQYF | TRBV25-1 | -
CASSLWPGQGSTFF | TRBV27 | TRBD1
CASSLITYGYTF | TRBV7-8 | -
CASSQDWAREVADTQYF | TRBV3-1 | TRBD2
CASSYDGGSSYEQYF | TRBV6-2/TRBV6-3 | -
CASSPGTENSPLHF | TRBV12-3/TRBV12-4 | TRBD1
CASINGGGGKNIQYF | TRBV6-1 | TRBD2
CASSGGAKETQYF | TRBV19 | -
CASSGADTEAFF | TRBV7-9 | -
CASSLRAPDTQYF | TRBV14 | -
CASSRSGRDYTGELFF | TRBV7-9 | TRBD2
CASNRERDTGELFF | TRBV19 | -
CATSRGLAEDTGELFF | TRBV15 | TRBD2
CSGEREGTDTQYF | TRBV29-1 | TRBD2
CATSMGRSSTDTQYF | TRBV15 | -
CASSLPALAGGPREYNEQFF | TRBV3-1 | TRBD2
CASSLGQGASYEQYF | TRBV5-1 | TRBD1
CASSEGLAGSNEQFF | TRBV2 | TRBD2
CASRSGTGGGWQPQHF | TRBV28 | TRBD1
CSALYTGELFF | TRBV29-1 | -
CSASLGRTDTQYF | TRBV20-1 | -
CAWSTPQGEGPLHF | TRBV30 | TRBD1
CASSLQGDSGYTF | TRBV7-3 | -
CSARDPVGNTIYF | TRBV20-1 | -
CASSQFRKGPGYEQYF | TRBV16 | -
CASRRDRGLYGYTF | TRBV28 | TRBD1
CSARRSASLGNEQFF | TRBV20-1 | -